This T cell receptor (beta chain) stems from a study of shared clonotypes between healthy human individuals. Splitting of CD4+ cells produced CD45RA+ naive and CD45RA-negative memory subsets. Findings and caveats of the study: The authors expected sequencing depth to affect clonotype sharing among donors. Naive subsets, compared against memory subsets, generally had larger estimated richness values.

CDR1 and CDR2 from the germline V gene are MGHDK and SYGVNS. V gave up 2 bases and J gave up 9 bases; unmatched junction bases: 15. This CDR3 comprises 18 residues. TCRdb's copy holds only in-frame clones and misses some; the assay was immunoSEQ multiplex PCR. The sample includes 640,000 or so clones, about two thirds seen only once; the top ten take 1.8%. To note about this clone: The antigen is unknown.

Sequenced material: memory CD4+ T cells sorted from blood. Subset meaning: CD45RA-negative fraction. The TCR was taken from a woman aged 25 to 45 in good health. J is TRBJ2-1 and V is TRBV25-1; 11 nucleotides agree with TRBD1. In DNA form, the CDR3 reads TGTGCCAGCAGTGAACGAGATGGTGGGACAGGGGGATTTGGTGAGCAGTTCTTC. Translating gives CASSERDGGTGGFGEQFF. Drawing the rest from reference TRBV25-1 and TRBJ2-1, the complete variable domain is EADIYQTPRYLVIGTGKKITLECSQTMGHDKMYWYQQDPGMELHLIHYSYGVNSTEKGDLSSESTVSRIRTEHFPLTLESARPSHTSQYLCASSERDGGTGGFGEQFFGPGTRLTVL.